The clone carrying this TCR beta chain was picked up one time. Its antigen is not identified. Treatment: oral pan-JAK inhibitor, 5-10 mg twice daily. This CDR3 comprises 16 residues. Looked up from germline, CDR1 is KGHSH and CDR2 is LQKENI. V was clipped by 3 bases and J by 0 bases, with 14 bases between them. This record belongs to a study of CD8+ T cells in alopecia areata. Sequencing relied on a cDNA template that was reverse transcribed from extracted RNA. Produced via immunoSEQ multiplex PCR; TCRdb's table is partial and in-frame only. Altogether around 100,000 clones are present, roughly three fifths being singletons, with the ten largest covering about 15%. Whole-study findings and limits: Mice gave a clearer picture of TCR sharing than patients did, possibly for HLA-related reasons.

The chain is built from TRBV18 and TRBJ2-5; D possibly corresponds to TRBD2 (5 bases). The receptor was derived from a human donor with alopecia areata. Sequences were derived from CD8+ T cells sorted from blood, sampled around week 55, from a patient treated with tofacitinib. The CDR3 loop is CASSPQERDNQETQYF. The CDR3 DNA reads as TGTGCCAGCTCACCTCAGGAGAGGGATAACCAAGAGACCCAGTACTTC.